This record covers a single T cell receptor beta chain. Random hexamers were used to reverse transcribe an amount of about 0.45 to 1 ug RNA. From the immunoSEQ multiplex PCR reads, TCRdb called clonotypes with MiXCR, one entry per CDR3 protein. Of some 130,000 distinct CDR3 sequences listed, 90% to 95% were seen once; the top ten hold around 0.24%. V gave up 4 bases and J gave up 5 bases; unmatched junction bases: 10. The CDR3 extends over 15 amino acids. Germline V CDR1 and CDR2: LGHNA, YNFKEQ. This entry is derived from a study of CD8 T cells in Susac syndrome. The chain combines TRBV4-2 with TRBJ2-7; 8 nucleotides line up with TRBD2. The material sequenced was CD8+ T cells from PBMCs. The TCR comes from a human donor with multiple sclerosis. CDR3 sequence: CASSPERELGDEQYF. The CDR3 region has the DNA TGTGCCAGCAGCCCCGAGCGGGAGTTAGGCGACGAGCAGTACTTC.